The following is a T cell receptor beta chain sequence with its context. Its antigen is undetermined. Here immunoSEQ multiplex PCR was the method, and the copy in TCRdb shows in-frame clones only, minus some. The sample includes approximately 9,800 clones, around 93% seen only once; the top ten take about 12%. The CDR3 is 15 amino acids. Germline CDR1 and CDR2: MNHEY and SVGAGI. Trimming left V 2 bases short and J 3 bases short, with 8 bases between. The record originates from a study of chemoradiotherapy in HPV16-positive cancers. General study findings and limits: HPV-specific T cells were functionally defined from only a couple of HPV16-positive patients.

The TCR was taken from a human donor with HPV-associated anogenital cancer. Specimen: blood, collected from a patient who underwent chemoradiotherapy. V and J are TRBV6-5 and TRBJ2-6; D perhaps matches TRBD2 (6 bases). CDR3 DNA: TGTGCCAGCAGTTACGGGGGGTTTGGGGCCAACGTCCTGACTTTC. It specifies CASSYGGFGANVLTF.